This T cell receptor beta chain stems from a study of ipilimumab plus nivolumab after autologous stem cell transplantation. Study overall: Patients received a median of about 5 ipilimumab and about 8 nivolumab doses. The DLBCL group included primary refractory and relapsed cases.

Starting 14 to 28 days after autologous transplant, ipilimumab 1 mg/kg was given. Patients received nivolumab 3 mg/kg at weeks 1, 4, 7, 10, then fortnightly to week 26. CDR1 is SGHRS and CDR2 is YFSETQ in the germline V gene. The CDR3 runs 16 residues. The ends lost 3 bases at V and 0 bases at J; junction bases unmatched: 8. This table comes from immunoSEQ multiplex PCR, and its TCRdb copy is limited to in-frame clones, with some not included. The sample yields about 22,000 clones, under 75% seen once. The receptor's source is a male donor with diffuse large B-cell lymphoma. This chain joins TRBV5-1 and TRBJ1-1; the match to TRBD1 covers 7 bases. Here the sequenced sample was PBMCs, taken in a trial of ipilimumab plus nivolumab as post-transplant consolidation. The CDR3 DNA reads TGCGCCAGCAGCTCCCGGGACAGCGATATGAACACTGAAGCTTTCTTT. Amino acid sequence: CASSSRDSDMNTEAFF. The full variable domain, its missing parts supplied by reference TRBV5-1 and TRBJ1-1, is KAGVTQTPRYLIKTRGQQVTLSCSPISGHRSVSWYQQTPGQGLQFLFEYFSETQRNKGNFPGRFSGRQFSNSRSEMNVSTLELGDSALYLCASSSRDSDMNTEAFFGQGTRLTVV.